This T cell receptor beta chain was identified during a study of brain T cells in children with intractable seizures (dated by TCRdb to 2020 to 2023). Notes on the research overall: Resected brain tissue from fewer than 60 pediatric epilepsy surgery cases was initially screened for immune gene transcripts with a NanoString immunology panel. Of the roughly twelve selected surgery cases, pre-surgery blood was also sequenced for eight, so four had brain tissue only.

Results and caveats for the whole study, not just this receptor: Viral specificity was inferred solely from CDR3 sequence similarity, and the HCMV serostatus of the patients was not known. Because pre- and post-surgery blood were sequenced to different depths, clones absent from the pre-surgery sample may reflect undersampling.

TCR beta chain sequences were generated from genomic DNA using the immunoSEQ assay. Regarding the original processing steps: CDR3 sequences that did not begin with the conserved framework cysteine at position 104 were removed manually. To get clonality, the normalized Shannon's Diversity Index was subtracted from one, giving values from 0 (maximal diversity) to 1 (oligoclonal). To check whether a given CDR3 had different frequencies in two samples, for example brain versus blood, chi-squared comparison-of-proportions tests were used. Public clonotypes were found by searching immuneACCESS, and the VDJdb browser was used to assess similarity to known antiviral clonotypes. Entries here come from immuneACCESS through TCRdb and include only in-frame sequences with V and J called. Some clones fail to appear in such tables; in the studies checked, an unresolved V gene covers under half of the shortfall, and the cause of the remainder is unknown. That table supplies the V and J calls and clone size; D and trimming were determined from the DNA. Counted in this sample were a few hundred thousand clones; 85% to 95% of them appeared once. The ten largest clones take up about 5.8% of the sample.

With respect to this clone: Its antigen is still unknown. Per-nucleotide qualities are absent, and no much larger clonotype sits a single base away.

The CDR3 covers 14 residues, taking in both the cysteine and the phenylalanine. The sequence is cut down to CDR3 DNA, 42 bases in frame from base 1. Based on the germline V gene, the CDR1 and CDR2 sequences are SGDLS and YYNGEE. The V end loses 0 bases and the J end loses 7 bases, and a stretch of 10 bases separates them. Read against the paper, the sample's time point label means: blood from clinic visit 5 months post-surgery; TSC patient then seizure free. The surgery cases that showed the highest brain T cell transcript signatures were chosen for TCR beta chain sequencing of brain tissue, and of blood when it was available. Patients had been treated with at least one anti-epileptic drug before surgery. TCR-sequenced patients were children with drug-resistant epilepsy due to tuberous sclerosis complex, focal cortical dysplasia, Rasmussen encephalitis or hemimegalencephaly. Bulk genomic DNA was extracted from unsorted brain tissue and whole blood with the Monarch genomic DNA purification kit.

Here the chain combines TRBV9 and TRBJ1-4; TRBD1 could be the D gene, as 6 bases match. The starting material was peripheral blood, obtained less than 6 months after surgery. The receptor's source is a boy in the first two years of life with tuberous sclerosis and intractable seizures. CDR3 loop: CASSVGGAGEKLFF. The base sequence is TGTGCCAGCAGCGTAGGGGGGGCCGGTGAAAAACTGTTTTTT.